This T cell receptor (beta chain) appears in the sequencing data of a study of cytomegalovirus exposure and HLA in healthy donors (dated 2017 in TCRdb). At the level of the whole study: In an earlier analysis of roughly 590 of the donors, 250 to 300 Gb of sequence data and some 100 million unique TCR beta sequences from 150 million to 200 million T cells were reported. Around 320 gigabases of sequencing data and tens of millions of unique TCR sequences were included in an early release covering over 600 HLA-typed donors. Of the roughly 400 genotyped donors, 70% to 90% were placed in the genetic ancestry cluster associated with self-reported Caucasian donors. The aim of the study was to test whether cataloging public T cell receptors could identify signatures of past pathogen exposure. Using immunosequencing, the study profiled T cell repertoires from 640 or so subjects and related those repertoires to cytomegalovirus serostatus. Besides the first cohort of roughly 700 subjects, a separate validation cohort made up of 120 different subjects was used. To predict cytomegalovirus infection status, the study combined high-throughput TCR immunosequencing, statistical association of individual TCRs with disease status, and machine learning. To study patterns of TCR occurrence, a later analysis re-analyzed previously published TCR beta repertoires from around 700 donors and added high-resolution HLA genotyping. The later analysis used no new phenotypic data to find candidate immune exposures, relying instead on TCR beta sequences and their occurrence across donors. In an earlier analysis of 587 of the donors, high-throughput TCR beta sequencing was used to judge whether each TCR beta V gene segment behaved as functional or pseudogenic. Donor age, sex, ethnicity and CMV serostatus were collected together with the repertoire data. A later genetic analysis took genome-wide SNP genotypes for about 60% of the roughly 670 donors and used that subset as a discovery cohort. Every repertoire in the discovery cohort had been generated on one and the same sequencing platform. HLA typing covered class I and class II loci at four-digit resolution. Typing coverage varied by locus: roughly 629-640 donors for A, B, C, DRB1 and DQB1; roughly 560 for DQA1; 600 to 610 for DPA1; approximately 450 for DPB1. About 5 DR-DQ haplotypes were handled as single units for association and clustering, since linkage in the cohort was strong. On average, roughly 240,000 unique TCR beta nucleotide sequences were sequenced per donor among a few hundred genotyped donors of the cohort, with about 19% of those sequences being non-productive. What the research found in general, with its limitations: Because the 87-base-pair reads could not distinguish some IMGT-functional V segments, including TRBV6-2 and TRBV6-3, those segments were excluded. A later analysis found that HLA-associated TCR beta chains were more clonally expanded and had lower generation probabilities than equally common non-associated chains. In both the original and validation cohorts, the classifier was reported to diagnose cytomegalovirus status with high specificity and sensitivity. In a later analysis, most CMV-associated TCR beta chains were found to appear HLA-restricted, with HLA associations seemingly driven largely by CMV exposure. A further reported finding was that TCR beta sequences accurately predicted the HLA-A and HLA-B alleles for most subjects in the first cohort. A later analysis reported that several top co-occurrence clusters appeared linked to parvovirus B19, influenza, CMV and Epstein-Barr virus. HLA typing was unavailable for some donors at each locus, so association tests used only the typed subset. Only TCR beta chains were sequenced in this cohort, and the absence of alpha or paired-chain data limited detectable features. The only immune exposure information available for the cohort was CMV serostatus. A cluster of highly shared sequence variants was judged likely to represent a technical artifact of the sequencing pipeline. Specific HLA alleles were associated with 18,000 or so TCR beta sequences at a false discovery rate of 0.05 in a later analysis. The study listed 150 to 200 TCR beta chains as associated with cytomegalovirus. V-gene and J-gene trimming of TCR beta chains was associated with a missense DCLRE1C variant in a later genetic analysis, and the association was replicated in an independent cohort. Three of the identified cytomegalovirus-associated TCR beta chains were confirmed in vitro to be specific for cytomegalovirus antigens. The earlier analysis of about 600 of the donors excluded roughly 17 rarely observed V segments, including chromosome 9 orphons, because counts were too low. Presence/absence analyses assumed roughly uniform sequencing depth across donors, an assumption that may not hold. According to the authors, the approach could potentially be generalized to other disease states and immunological phenotypes. While some public TCRs were present in many individuals, most TCR sequences turned up only very rarely across donors. In an earlier analysis of more than 450 of the donors, most TCR beta V segments were observed in productive rearrangements about 87% or about 30% of the time, broadly matching IMGT annotations. In a later genetic analysis, fewer N-insertions in productive TCRs were reported among donors in an Asian-associated ancestry cluster than the roughly 710-donor mean. Correlated functional status among segregating V segments might be attributable to linkage disequilibrium, but an unknown experimental factor could not be ruled out. According to a later analysis, TCR association rates differed among HLA loci, with DRB1 alleles showing the most associated TCRs and HLA-C alleles showing the fewest. When HLA alleles, especially DR and DQ, strongly co-occurred, TCR associations were difficult to assign to individual alleles.

The cohort was made up of about 670 healthy bone marrow donors. All cohort members were sampled while nominally healthy, although unrecorded immune exposures were likely present. The donor was CMV seronegative and belonged to the group of more than 300 seronegative cohort members. Every donor gave a peripheral blood sample, and the peripheral blood mononuclear cells from that sample were used for TCR beta sequencing. Genomic DNA extraction from the blood cell samples was performed with the Qiagen DNeasy Blood Extraction Kit. V lost 4 bases and J lost 3 bases; the stretch between them is 11 bases long. The CDR3 runs 14 amino acids, cysteine and phenylalanine included. Left in the record is the CDR3 DNA by itself, 42 bases read in frame from the first base. The germline V gene encodes CDR1 SGDLS and CDR2 YYNGEE. Library preparation employed the immunoSEQ multiplex PCR assay. For the multiplex PCR, a mixture combining 60 forward primers for TCR Vbeta segments and 13 reverse primers for TCR Jbeta segments was used. The CDR3 region of rearranged TCR beta genes was amplified from genomic DNA with a multiplex PCR assay. The Illumina HiSeq System was used to sequence the amplified TCR beta libraries as 87-base-pair reads. The original methods were these. Across the 700 or so repertoires, a later analysis counted tens of millions of unique TCR beta chains, approximately 12 million of which were shared by at least two donors. Raw reads were error-corrected and collapsed into unique sequences by a nearest-neighbor algorithm in which closely related sequences were merged to remove PCR and sequencing errors. Alignment of CDR3 sequences to IMGT reference sequences was used to assign V, D and J gene segments. For a sequence to be retained, a match of at least six nucleotides to both a V gene segment and a J gene segment was required. Rearrangements were called productive when the CDR3 lacked stop codons and stayed in frame with V and J; all others were non-productive. Following IMGT convention, CDR3 was defined as the stretch from the second conserved V-encoded cysteine up to the conserved J-encoded phenylalanine. The earlier analysis of about 590 of the donors excluded sequences that lacked an unambiguous match to a single V gene segment. In an earlier analysis of several hundred of the donors, V segments were called functional above 56.7% productive rearrangements and were called segregating when the between-donor standard deviation exceeded 5%. A statistical classification framework was developed to diagnose cytomegalovirus status using the catalog of TCR beta chain sequences. V and J gene assignment, in a later analysis, came from comparing TCR nucleotide sequences with IMGT/GENE-DB human TR gene sequences. The TCRdist pipeline was used in a later analysis to assign CDR3 sequences and most-parsimonious VDJ recombination scenarios. In a later analysis, every TCR beta chain was defined by the combination of its CDR3 amino acid sequence and its V-gene family, and reads without a unique V-gene family were dropped. To address suspected cross-contamination and a sequencing artifact, a later analysis removed roughly 640 highly shared, low-generation-probability nucleotide sequences. A later analysis calculated a clonal expansion index for each public chain from normalized within-repertoire ranks of inferred template counts. A later analysis computed generation probabilities with a VDJ recombination model fitted to out-of-frame rearrangements, and checked the results against IGoR. A later analysis scored TCR-TCR, TCR-HLA and TCR-CMV co-occurrence with hypergeometric tests, applying a repertoire-size bias correction to TCR pairs. A later analysis estimated false discovery rates by permuting HLA or CMV assignments 20 times. In a later analysis, co-occurring TCRs were grouped using DBSCAN, with TCRdist sequence similarity added in when clustering inside HLA-allele-positive subsets. Co-occurrence clustering excluded repertoires with fewer than 30,000 or more than 120,000 public chains, plus five with anomalous nucleotide sharing. TCRdb retrieved this table from immuneACCESS and kept in-frame rearrangements only. Not all clones are present; in checked studies, unresolved V genes account for under half, and no reason is known for the remainder. The V and J calls and the clone size are those of that table, but D and trimming were determined from the DNA. A total of around 130,000 clones appear in this sample, around 85% of them only once. Clones ranked in the top ten supply over 1.5% of the sample.

Notes on this clone: Its target antigen remains unknown. No much larger clonotype is one base removed from it; base qualities were not supplied.

The sequence joins TRBV9 to TRBJ1-5, with the D gene uncertain. The sequenced sample was PBMCs. The clonotype comes from a boy younger than 18 in good health and CMV-seronegative. The CDR3 in this case is CASSPQGVNQPQHF. The DNA sequence follows: TGTGCCAGCAGCCCCCAAGGAGTCAATCAGCCCCAGCATTTT. The reference TRBV9 and TRBJ1-5 proteins fill in what lies around the CDR3, so the full variable domain reads DSGVTQTPKHLITATGQRVTLRCSPRSGDLSVYWYQQSLDQGLQFLIQYYNGEERAKGNILERFSAQQFPDLHSELNLSSLELGDSALYFCASSPQGVNQPQHFGDGTRLSIL.